Only a few counts were recorded for the clone carrying this TCR beta chain. No antigen is known for it. cDNA synthesis used the whole RNA isolate, giving expressed TCRB sequences. Sequenced by immunoSEQ multiplex PCR; TCRdb stores in-frame clones only, minus some. The data show some 70,000 clones, with 45% to 50% seen just once and about 0.74% held by the top ten. The data belong to a study of beta chain features in type 1 diabetes. Whole-study findings and limits: TCRB CDR3s from Type 1 diabetes patients were moderately but significantly shorter in all four CD4+ subsets. Patients with type 1 diabetes carried fewer insertions and had more deletions at their VDJ junctions. Whether TCRB rearrangement is influenced by HLA type was left unresolved in this analysis.

V lost 4 bases to trimming and J lost 0 bases; unmatched junction nucleotides: 4. Germline CDR1 is SEHNR and CDR2 is FQNEAQ (reference sequence). This CDR3 spans 16 amino acids. It was one heparinised blood draw, averaging about 110 mL, that each donor gave. CD4+ naive, central memory, regulatory and stem cell-like memory subsets were isolated by sorting on CD45RO/CCR7/CD25/CD127/CD95/CD27. The V and J genes are TRBV7-9 and TRBJ1-4, with 8 bases matching TRBD1. The sequencing sample was made of central memory CD4+ T cells from blood. The sequence derives from a man under 40 with type 1 diabetes. The CDR3 loop is CASSSIQGATNEKLFF. In DNA, the CDR3 is TGTGCCAGCAGCTCGATACAGGGGGCAACTAATGAAAAACTGTTTTTT.